Each of the 31 T cell receptor beta chains below was sequenced from the same sample in a study of shared clonotypes between healthy human individuals. Sequenced by immunoSEQ multiplex PCR; TCRdb stores in-frame clones only, minus some. The sample includes under 700,000 clones, roughly 95% of them seen just once. In the naive CD8 group, cells lacked CD45RO and were positively selected for CCR7, so terminally differentiated effector memory CD45RA+ cells were left out. The sequenced sample was naive CD8+ T cells sorted from blood. Receptors were obtained from a woman aged 25 to 39 in good health.

With respect to this clone: Other DNA variants within this sample encode the same CDR3. The chain uses TRBV7-9 and TRBJ2-7; no definite D call. V shed 2 bases and J shed 1 base, with 0 bases lying between them. From germline, CDR1 is SEHNR and CDR2 FQNEAQ (reference sequence). The CDR3 runs to 11 residues. CDR3 in amino acids: CASSLSYEQYF. The CDR3 DNA is TGTGCCAGCAGCTTATCCTACGAGCAGTACTTC. Combining the CDR3 with reference TRBV7-9 and TRBJ2-7 gives the whole variable domain DTGVSQNPRHKITKRGQNVTFRCDPISEHNRLYWYRQTLGQGPEFLTYFQNEAQLEKSRLLSDRFSAERPKGSFSTLEIQRTEQGDSAMYLCASSLSYEQYFGPGTRLTVT.

This chain uses TRBV5-6 with TRBJ1-2; 8 bases map to TRBD1. This CDR3 has 13 amino acids. V shed 7 bases, J shed 3 bases, and the junction held 5 bases outside the gene matches. Per the germline V gene, CDR1 is SGHDT and CDR2 is YYEEEE. The CDR3 bases are TGTGCCAGCCAAGAACAGGGGGACTATGGCTACACCTTC. Its translation is CASQEQGDYGYTF.

The chain carries TRBV19 and TRBJ1-2, with D perhaps TRBD1 (5 bases). The V end lost 3 bases, the J end lost 8 bases, and 19 bases lay between the germline ends. In germline, CDR1 is LNHDA, CDR2 SQIVND (reference sequence). The CDR3 sequence is 15 residues long. The chain's CDR3 is CASSMTPGRVQGYTF. The CDR3, as DNA: TGTGCCAGTAGTATGACCCCCGGCAGGGTTCAGGGCTACACCTTC.

The rearrangement links TRBV28 to TRBJ1-1, with a possible D match to TRBD1 (5 bases). Trimming removed 6 bases from V and 10 bases from J, with 18 bases in between. CDR3 size: 13 residues. Germline V gene sequence: CDR1 MDHEN, CDR2 SYDVKM. The CDR3: CASSGLGLIVAFF. DNA for the CDR3: TGTGCCAGCAGCGGGCTGGGACTAATCGTAGCTTTCTTT.

The chain combines TRBV7-9 with TRBJ2-7; D perhaps matches TRBD2 (6 bases). Germline V gene data show CDR1 as SEHNR and CDR2 as FQNEAQ (reference sequence). The CDR3 is 16 residues long. With 5 bases removed from V and 3 bases from J, the gap between germline ends came to 20 bases. The CDR3 DNA is TGTGCCAGCAGCCCTACCTTCGGGGGAGAAAACTACGAGCAGTACTTC. Its protein product is CASSPTFGGENYEQYF. Full variable domain (outside the CDR3, taken from reference TRBV7-9 and TRBJ2-7): DTGVSQNPRHKITKRGQNVTFRCDPISEHNRLYWYRQTLGQGPEFLTYFQNEAQLEKSRLLSDRFSAERPKGSFSTLEIQRTEQGDSAMYLCASSPTFGGENYEQYFGPGTRLTVT.

DNA for the CDR3: TGTGCCACCTTACTATCTCAGGCCTACGAGCAGTACTTC. Residues: CATLLSQAYEQYF. This sequence joins TRBV10-3 and TRBJ2-5; no clear D gene. The J call may be in error: the DNA end matches TRBJ2-7 better. Germline V gene sequence: CDR1 ENHRY, CDR2 SYGVKD. This CDR3 spans 13 amino acids.

This clone was picked up one time. The rearrangement joins TRBV10-3 to TRBJ2-5; TRBD1 might be the D (5 bases). Trimming removed 3 bases from V and 1 base from J, with 15 bases in between. This CDR3 comprises 16 residues. Germline CDR1 reads ENHRY; CDR2 reads SYGVKD. CDR3 DNA sequence: TGTGCCATCAGTGACCCTGATAGTGGGGCCCAAGAGACCCAGTACTTC. As protein: CAISDPDSGAQETQYF.

The chain is built from TRBV6-1 and TRBJ2-7; the D gene could be TRBD1 or TRBD2 (5 bases each). This CDR3 is built from 15 residues. V lost 7 bases and J lost 3, with 19 bases in between. CDR1 and CDR2 (germline): MNHNS, SASEGT. CDR3 protein: CASTADRDGNYEQYF. The CDR3 bases are TGTGCCAGCACCGCAGACCGGGACGGAAACTACGAGCAGTACTTC.

This clone has a single count. This same CDR3 is encoded by further DNA sequences in the sample. J is TRBJ2-7 and V is TRBV5-4; the D is unclear. This CDR3 has 11 amino acids. CDR1 and CDR2 from the germline V gene are SGHNT and YYREEE (reference sequence). Trimming took off 2 bases at V and 4 bases at J, with 4 bases between the two ends. The CDR3 nucleotides are TGTGCCAGCAGCTTTGGTTACGAGCAGTACTTC. Encoded protein: CASSFGYEQYF.

Here the CDR3 DNA reads TGCGCCAGCAGTCGGGACAGCCAAGAGACCCAGTACTTC. It specifies CASSRDSQETQYF. V gene TRBV5-1 combines with J gene TRBJ2-5, with 7 bases that match TRBD1. J lost 1 base, V lost 5 bases, and 2 bases had no gene match. CDR1 SGHRS and CDR2 YFSETQ come from the germline V gene. CDR3 size: 13 residues. The whole variable domain, filled in from reference TRBV5-1 and TRBJ2-5, reads KAGVTQTPRYLIKTRGQQVTLSCSPISGHRSVSWYQQTPGQGLQFLFEYFSETQRNKGNFPGRFSGRQFSNSRSEMNVSTLELGDSALYLCASSRDSQETQYFGPGTRLLVL.

The chain carries TRBV11-2 and TRBJ2-7; TRBD2 matches 7 bases. The trim removed 1 base at V and 6 bases at J, leaving 3 bases unmatched. This CDR3 region has 13 residues. Germline CDR1 reads SGHAT; CDR2 reads FQNNGV. The CDR3 spells CASSLGGRTEQYF. Here the CDR3 DNA reads TGTGCCAGCAGCTTAGGCGGGAGAACCGAGCAGTACTTC.

J is TRBJ1-4 and V is TRBV18, with D maybe TRBD1 (5 bases). Trimming stripped 2 bases from V and 2 bases from J, with 15 bases between. Germline lookup yields CDR1 KGHSH and CDR2 LQKENI. This CDR3 is built from 17 residues. The CDR3 bases are TGTGCCAGCTCACCATCTCGGGGCGAGGGGACTAATGAAAAACTGTTTTTT. Translated: CASSPSRGEGTNEKLFF.

This clone appeared a single time. The V gene is TRBV28, the J gene TRBJ2-2, with D perhaps assigned TRBD1 or TRBD2 (5 bases each). V lost 6 bases, J lost 6 bases, and 17 bases lay in between. CDR3 size: 15 residues. Germline values: CDR1 MDHEN, CDR2 SYDVKM. Here the CDR3 reads CASSSRGPGPGELFF. The CDR3 DNA follows: TGTGCCAGCAGCAGTCGGGGACCAGGTCCCGGGGAGCTGTTTTTT. Using reference TRBV28 and TRBJ2-2 for the parts outside the CDR3, the full variable domain is DVKVTQSSRYLVKRTGEKVFLECVQDMDHENMFWYRQDPGLGLRLIYFSYDVKMKEKGDIPEGYSVSREKKERFSLILESASTNQTSMYLCASSSRGPGPGELFFGEGSRLTVL.

The chain is built from TRBV11-2 and TRBJ2-7, with D possibly being TRBD1 (5 bases). CDR3 size: 14 residues. Germline V lookup: CDR1 SGHAT, CDR2 FQNNGV. Trimming pared 3 bases from V and 3 bases from J, leaving 12 bases between. The CDR3 protein is CASSFRGNSYEQYF. The CDR3 DNA reads as TGTGCCAGCAGCTTTAGGGGCAATAGCTACGAGCAGTACTTC.

This clone appeared once. The chain joins TRBV7-9 to TRBJ2-4; no clear D. Looked up from germline, CDR1 is SEHNR and CDR2 is FQNEAQ (reference sequence). Trimming cost V 1 base and J 4 bases, with 11 bases left between them. The CDR3 covers 15 residues. In DNA, the CDR3 is TGTGCCAGCAGCTTAGAGGCAGGAATGAAAAACATTCAGTACTTC. It translates to CASSLEAGMKNIQYF.

This chain uses TRBV9 with TRBJ2-1; TRBD1 aligns across 8 bases. From germline, CDR1 is SGDLS and CDR2 YYNGEE. The ends lost 0 bases at V and 8 bases at J; junction bases unmatched: 10. CDR3 length: 16 residues. CDR3 amino acids: CASSVGFRGLDDEQFF. CDR3 sequence (DNA): TGTGCCAGCAGCGTAGGATTCAGGGGGCTTGACGATGAGCAGTTCTTC.

CDR3 DNA sequence: TGTGCCAGCAGCCGGGACTTAAACTACGAGCAGTACTTC. It specifies CASSRDLNYEQYF. This sequence joins TRBV6-1 and TRBJ2-7, with D tentatively TRBD2 (6 bases). The CDR3 is 13 residues long. V gave up 6 bases and J gave up 3 bases, with 12 bases separating them. CDR1 and CDR2 (germline): MNHNS, SASEGT.

The V gene is TRBV6-1, the J gene TRBJ2-1; D is unresolved. The germline V gene has CDR1 MNHNS and CDR2 SASEGT. V dropped 4 bases and J dropped 8 bases, with 21 bases sitting between them. CDR3 length equals 16 residues. The CDR3 sequence is CASSGLGPFNSHEQFF. The CDR3 DNA is TGTGCCAGCAGTGGATTGGGTCCCTTTAACTCCCATGAGCAGTTCTTC.

V usage is TRBV7-8 and J usage is TRBJ2-7; 7 bases match TRBD1. Per germline, CDR1 SGHVS and CDR2 FQNEAQ. V was pared by 2 bases and J by 0 bases, with 1 base of the junction left unmatched. This CDR3 is 14 amino acids long. For the CDR3, the DNA is TGTGCCAGCAGCTTACAGGGGGACTCCTACGAGCAGTACTTC. Translation gives CASSLQGDSYEQYF. The variable domain in full, with the rest retrieved from reference TRBV7-8 and TRBJ2-7, is GAGVSQSPRYKVAKRGQDVALRCDPISGHVSLFWYQQALGQGPEFLTYFQNEAQLDKSGLPSDRFFAERPEGSVSTLKIQRTQQEDSAVYLCASSLQGDSYEQYFGPGTRLTVT.

The chain joins TRBV4-1 to TRBJ2-5, with D perhaps matching TRBD1 (6 bases). V was pared by 1 base and J by 5 bases, with 23 bases between. The CDR3 totals 18 residues. Germline V gene data show CDR1 as MGHRA and CDR2 as YSYEKL. CDR3 DNA: TGCGCCAGCAGCCAAGCCTCCCTCCGGGACATTTCACGGGAGACCCAGTACTTC. Its translation is CASSQASLRDISRETQYF.

The genes are TRBV19 and TRBJ1-1; TRBD1 might be the D (5 bases). Germline V gene data show CDR1 as LNHDA and CDR2 as SQIVND (reference sequence). The CDR3 sequence is 16 residues long. V was pared by 3 bases and J by 7 bases, with 21 bases between. CDR3 sequence (DNA): TGTGCCAGTAGTATGGGGCACTCAGCGCCTGAGAGTGAAGCTTTCTTT. Protein product: CASSMGHSAPESEAFF.

V gene TRBV13 combines with J gene TRBJ1-2, with 9 bases that match TRBD1. CDR1 is PRHDT, CDR2 FYEKMQ, per germline (reference sequence). With V trimmed by 4 bases and J by 8 bases, 8 bases remained unmatched. The CDR3 is 14 amino acids. CDR3 nucleotides: TGTGCCAGCAGCTCACCTCGGGACAGGGACGGCTACACCTTC. Its protein product is CASSSPRDRDGYTF.

The chain has TRBV10-1 and TRBJ2-2; 7 bases match TRBD2. The CDR3 loop spans 15 amino acids. With 4 bases clipped from V and 4 bases from J, the junction kept 6 bases outside the gene matches. Germline V lookup: CDR1 WNHNN, CDR2 SYGVQD (reference sequence). The CDR3 DNA reads TGCGCCAGCAGTGCTCTAGCGGCTGCCACCGGGGAGCTGTTTTTT. Its translation is CASSALAAATGELFF.

This rearrangement joins TRBV6-5 to TRBJ2-2; D gene uncertain. Trimming removed 0 bases at V and 1 base at J, with 3 bases between. This CDR3 spans 14 amino acids. CDR1 is MNHEY, CDR2 SVGAGI, per germline. The CDR3 is CASSYSENTGELFF. CDR3 bases: TGTGCCAGCAGTTACTCAGAGAACACCGGGGAGCTGTTTTTT.

The J gene is TRBJ2-2, the V gene TRBV28; TRBD2 agrees at 9 bases. CDR3 size: 19 residues. CDR1 and CDR2 (germline): MDHEN, SYDVKM. Trimming at V came to 3 bases and at J to 3 bases, leaving 14 bases not matched to a gene. The CDR3 spells CASSFAPLREGHDTGELFF. DNA for the CDR3: TGTGCCAGCAGTTTCGCCCCCCTGCGGGAGGGCCACGACACCGGGGAGCTGTTTTTT.

The chain has TRBV28 and TRBJ2-3; D is tentatively TRBD1 or TRBD2 (5 bases each). Germline CDR1 MDHEN, CDR2 SYDVKM. The CDR3 loop spans 18 amino acids. Trimming took 2 bases from V and 2 from J, leaving 20 bases between them. The CDR3 bases are TGTGCCAGCAGTTTAGAGGGAGTTGGGGCCCCGTCCACAGATACGCAGTATTTT. Translated: CASSLEGVGAPSTDTQYF. Together with reference TRBV28 and TRBJ2-3, the CDR3 gives the full variable domain: DVKVTQSSRYLVKRTGEKVFLECVQDMDHENMFWYRQDPGLGLRLIYFSYDVKMKEKGDIPEGYSVSREKKERFSLILESASTNQTSMYLCASSLEGVGAPSTDTQYFGPGTRLTVL.

This clone was seen just once. V and J are TRBV28 and TRBJ1-1; D gene uncertain. V lost 6 bases and J 4 bases, leaving 12 bases between the germline ends. Germline assignment: CDR1 MDHEN and CDR2 SYDVKM. CDR3 length: 13 residues. CDR3 nucleotides: TGTGCCAGCAGCAATAATGGCCCCACTGAAGCTTTCTTT. Translating gives CASSNNGPTEAFF. Complete variable domain (other parts from reference TRBV28 and TRBJ1-1): DVKVTQSSRYLVKRTGEKVFLECVQDMDHENMFWYRQDPGLGLRLIYFSYDVKMKEKGDIPEGYSVSREKKERFSLILESASTNQTSMYLCASSNNGPTEAFFGQGTRLTVV.

This chain connects TRBV29-1 to TRBJ2-1; tentative D call: TRBD2 (5 bases). The CDR3 has 12 residues. Germline lookup yields CDR1 SQVTM and CDR2 ANQGSEA. Trimming left V 7 bases short and J 0 bases short, with 7 bases between. The CDR3 DNA sequence: TGCAGCGCGGAGGACTCCTACAATGAGCAGTTCTTC. Translated: CSAEDSYNEQFF.

The chain links TRBV2 to TRBJ1-2; D remains unclear. V dropped 7 bases and J dropped 4 bases, with 7 bases sitting between them. CDR1 is SNHLY and CDR2 is FYNNEI in the germline V gene. This CDR3 region has 11 residues. CDR3: CASTHSYGYTF. CDR3 sequence (DNA): TGTGCCAGCACCCACAGCTATGGCTACACCTTC.

With respect to this clone: This same CDR3 is encoded by further DNA sequences in the sample. The CDR3 nucleotides read TGTGCCAGCAGCTCCGACAGGGGGTACGAGCAGTACTTC. Its protein is CASSSDRGYEQYF. The V and J genes are TRBV5-6 and TRBJ2-7; 9 bases match TRBD1. CDR1 and CDR2 (germline): SGHDT, YYEEEE. Trimming removed 3 bases from V and 4 bases from J; junction bases left unmatched: 2. The CDR3 is made up of 13 amino acids.

J is TRBJ1-1 and V is TRBV27, with a weak D call TRBD1 (6 bases). The germline V and J ends were trimmed by 5 bases and 5 bases, with 15 bases remaining between them. There are 14 residues in the CDR3. Germline values: CDR1 MNHEY, CDR2 SMNVEV (reference sequence). CDR3 amino acids: CASSVHTGRTEAFF. The CDR3 nucleotides read TGTGCCAGCAGTGTACATACAGGGAGGACTGAAGCTTTCTTT.